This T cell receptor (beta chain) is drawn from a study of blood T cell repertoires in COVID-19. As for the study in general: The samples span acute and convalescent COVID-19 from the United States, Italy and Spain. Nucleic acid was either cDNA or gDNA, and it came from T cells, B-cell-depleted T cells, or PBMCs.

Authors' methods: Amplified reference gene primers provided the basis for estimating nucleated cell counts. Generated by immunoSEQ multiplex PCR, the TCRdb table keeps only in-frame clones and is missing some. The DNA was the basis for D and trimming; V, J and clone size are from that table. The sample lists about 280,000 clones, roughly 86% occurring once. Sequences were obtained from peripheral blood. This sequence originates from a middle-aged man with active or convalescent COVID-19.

The CDR3 protein is CASSELVRTEAFF. The CDR3, as DNA: TGTGCCAGCAGTGAATTGGTCCGGACTGAAGCTTTCTTT. The V call is TRBV6-1, the J call TRBJ1-1; no firm D call. V gave up 2 bases and J gave up 5 bases, with 9 bases separating them. The germline V gene encodes CDR1 MNHNS and CDR2 SASEGT. This CDR3 contains 13 residues.